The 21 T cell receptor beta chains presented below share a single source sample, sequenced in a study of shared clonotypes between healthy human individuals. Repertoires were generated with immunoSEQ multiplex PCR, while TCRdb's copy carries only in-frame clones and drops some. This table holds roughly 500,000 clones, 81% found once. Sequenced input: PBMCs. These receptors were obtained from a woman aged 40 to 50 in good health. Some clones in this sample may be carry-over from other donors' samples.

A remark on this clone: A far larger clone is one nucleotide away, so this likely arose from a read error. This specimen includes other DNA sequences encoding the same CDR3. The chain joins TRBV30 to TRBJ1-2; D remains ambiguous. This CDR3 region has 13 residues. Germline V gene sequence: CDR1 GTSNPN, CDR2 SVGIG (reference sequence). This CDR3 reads CAWIGSPNYGYTF. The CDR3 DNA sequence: TGTGCCTGGATTGGGAGTCCTAACTATGGATACACCTTC.

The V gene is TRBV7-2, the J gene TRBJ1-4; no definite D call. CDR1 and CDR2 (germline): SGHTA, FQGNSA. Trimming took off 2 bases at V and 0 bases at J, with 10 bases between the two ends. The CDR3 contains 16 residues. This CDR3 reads CASSLMGRATNEKLFF. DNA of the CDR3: TGTGCCAGCAGCTTAATGGGCCGGGCAACTAATGAAAAACTGTTTTTT.

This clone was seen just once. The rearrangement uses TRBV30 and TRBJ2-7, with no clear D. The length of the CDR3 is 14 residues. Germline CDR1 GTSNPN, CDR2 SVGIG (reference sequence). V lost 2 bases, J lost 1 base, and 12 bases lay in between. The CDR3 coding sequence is TGTGCCTGGAGTCTAATCTGGGGATCCTACGAGCAGTACTTC. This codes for CAWSLIWGSYEQYF.

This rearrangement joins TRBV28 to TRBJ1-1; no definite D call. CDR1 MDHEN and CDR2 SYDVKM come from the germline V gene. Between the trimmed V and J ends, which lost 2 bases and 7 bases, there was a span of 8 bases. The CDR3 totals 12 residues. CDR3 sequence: CASSLGRNEAFF. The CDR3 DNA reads TGTGCCAGCAGTTTAGGACGGAATGAAGCTTTCTTT. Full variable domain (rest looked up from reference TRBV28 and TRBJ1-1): DVKVTQSSRYLVKRTGEKVFLECVQDMDHENMFWYRQDPGLGLRLIYFSYDVKMKEKGDIPEGYSVSREKKERFSLILESASTNQTSMYLCASSLGRNEAFFGQGTRLTVV.

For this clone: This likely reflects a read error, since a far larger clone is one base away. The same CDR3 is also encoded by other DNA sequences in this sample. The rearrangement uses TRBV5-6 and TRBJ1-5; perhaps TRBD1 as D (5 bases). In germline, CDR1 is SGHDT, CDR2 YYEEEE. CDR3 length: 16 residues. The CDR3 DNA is TGTGCCAGCAGTTTGGATGGGGGATCGATCAATCAGCCCCAGCATTTT. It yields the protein CASSLDGGSINQPQHF. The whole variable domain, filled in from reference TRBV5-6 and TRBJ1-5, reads DAGVTQSPTHLIKTRGQQVTLRCSPKSGHDTVSWYQQALGQGPQFIFQYYEEEERQRGNFPDRFSGHQFPNYSSELNVNALLLGDSALYLCASSLDGGSINQPQHFGDGTRLSIL.

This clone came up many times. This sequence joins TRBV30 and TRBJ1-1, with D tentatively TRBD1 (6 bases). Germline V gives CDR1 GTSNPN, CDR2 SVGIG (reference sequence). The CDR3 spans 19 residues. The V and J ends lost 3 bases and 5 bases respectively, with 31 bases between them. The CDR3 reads CAWSHRSVFQGPAGTEAFF. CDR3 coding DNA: TGTGCCTGGAGCCATAGGTCGGTATTCCAGGGGCCCGCGGGGACTGAAGCTTTCTTT.

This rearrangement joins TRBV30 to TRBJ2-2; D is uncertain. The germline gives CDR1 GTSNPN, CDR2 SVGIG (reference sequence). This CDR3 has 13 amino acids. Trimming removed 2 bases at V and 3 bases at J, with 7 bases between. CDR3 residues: CAWSRTDTGELFF. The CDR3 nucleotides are TGTGCCTGGAGTCGAACCGACACCGGGGAGCTGTTTTTT.

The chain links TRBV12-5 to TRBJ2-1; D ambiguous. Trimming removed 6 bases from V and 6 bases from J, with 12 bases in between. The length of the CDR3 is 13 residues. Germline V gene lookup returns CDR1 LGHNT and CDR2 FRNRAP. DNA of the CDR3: TGTGCTAGTGGCCCGTTAGTGGGCAATGAGCAGTTCTTC. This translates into CASGPLVGNEQFF. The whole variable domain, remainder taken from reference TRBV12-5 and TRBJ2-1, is DARVTQTPRHKVTEMGQEVTMRCQPILGHNTVFWYRQTMMQGLELLAYFRNRAPLDDSGMPKDRFSAEMPDATLATLKIQPSEPRDSAVYFCASGPLVGNEQFFGPGTRLTVL.

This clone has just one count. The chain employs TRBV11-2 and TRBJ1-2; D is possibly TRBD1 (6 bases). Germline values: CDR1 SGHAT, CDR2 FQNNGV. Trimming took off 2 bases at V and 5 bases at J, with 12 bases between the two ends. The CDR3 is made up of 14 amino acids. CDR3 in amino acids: CASSLLGGGYGYTF. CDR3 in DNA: TGTGCCAGCAGCTTACTGGGGGGCGGGTATGGCTACACCTTC.

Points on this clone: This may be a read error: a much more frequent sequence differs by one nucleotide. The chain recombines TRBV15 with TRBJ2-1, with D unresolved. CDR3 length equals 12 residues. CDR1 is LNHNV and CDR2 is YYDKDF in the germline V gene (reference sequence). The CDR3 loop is CATGRNRAPQFF. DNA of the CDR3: TGTGCCACCGGCAGAAACCGGGCCCCTCAGTTCTTC. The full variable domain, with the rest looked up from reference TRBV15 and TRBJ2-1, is DAMVIQNPRYQVTQFGKPVTLSCSQTLNHNVMYWYQQKSSQAPKLLFHYYDKDFNNEADTPDNFQSRRPNTSFCFLDIRSPGLGDTAMYLCATGRNRAPQFFGPGTRLTVL.

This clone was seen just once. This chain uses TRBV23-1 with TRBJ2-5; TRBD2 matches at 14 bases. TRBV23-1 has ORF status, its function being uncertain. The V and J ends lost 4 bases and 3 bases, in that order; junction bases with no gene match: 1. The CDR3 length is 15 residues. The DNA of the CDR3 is TGCGCCAGCAGTCCGGGACTAGCGGGAGAAGAGACCCAGTACTTC. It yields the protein CASSPGLAGEETQYF.

The CDR3 loop is CASSLRGHIGELFF. The CDR3 DNA follows: TGTGCCAGCAGTTTAAGGGGGCACATCGGGGAGCTGTTTTTT. The chain has TRBV27 and TRBJ2-2; 7 bases map to TRBD1. This CDR3 contains 14 residues. The germline V gene has CDR1 MNHEY and CDR2 SMNVEV (reference sequence). V trimming: 2 bases; J trimming: 7 bases; junction bases outside the gene matches: 4.

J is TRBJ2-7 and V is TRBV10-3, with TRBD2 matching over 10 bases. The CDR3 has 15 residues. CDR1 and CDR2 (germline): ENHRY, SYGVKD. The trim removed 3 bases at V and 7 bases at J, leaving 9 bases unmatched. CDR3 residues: CAISERTSGLMEQYF. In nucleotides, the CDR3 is TGTGCCATCAGTGAAAGGACTAGCGGATTAATGGAGCAGTACTTC.

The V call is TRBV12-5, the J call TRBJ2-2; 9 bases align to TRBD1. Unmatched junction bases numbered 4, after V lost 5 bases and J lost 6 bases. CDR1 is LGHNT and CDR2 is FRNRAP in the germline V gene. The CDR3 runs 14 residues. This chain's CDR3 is CASGPGQGSGELFF. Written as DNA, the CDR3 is TGTGCTAGTGGTCCTGGACAGGGGTCCGGGGAGCTGTTTTTT.

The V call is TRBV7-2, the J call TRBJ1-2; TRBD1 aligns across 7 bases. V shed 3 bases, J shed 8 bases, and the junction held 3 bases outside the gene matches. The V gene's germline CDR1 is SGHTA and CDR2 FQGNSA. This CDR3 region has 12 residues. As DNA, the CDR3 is TGTGCCAGCAGCTTGTACAGGGGCGGCTACACCTTC. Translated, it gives CASSLYRGGYTF.

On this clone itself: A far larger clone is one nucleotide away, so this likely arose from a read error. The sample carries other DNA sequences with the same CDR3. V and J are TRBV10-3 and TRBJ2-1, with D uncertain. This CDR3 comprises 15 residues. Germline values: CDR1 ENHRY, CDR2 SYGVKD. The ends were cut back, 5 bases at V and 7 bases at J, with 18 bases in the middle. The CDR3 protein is CAISYSDPGTNEQFF. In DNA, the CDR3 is TGTGCCATCAGTTATTCGGACCCCGGTACAAATGAGCAGTTCTTC.

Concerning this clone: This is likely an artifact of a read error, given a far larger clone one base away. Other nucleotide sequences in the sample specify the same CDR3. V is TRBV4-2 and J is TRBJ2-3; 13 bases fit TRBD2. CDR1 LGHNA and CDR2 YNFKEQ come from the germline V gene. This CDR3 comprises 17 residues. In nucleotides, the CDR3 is TGTGCCAGCAGCCAGCTAACTAGCGGGAGGGCCACAGACACGCAGTATTTT. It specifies CASSQLTSGRATDTQYF.

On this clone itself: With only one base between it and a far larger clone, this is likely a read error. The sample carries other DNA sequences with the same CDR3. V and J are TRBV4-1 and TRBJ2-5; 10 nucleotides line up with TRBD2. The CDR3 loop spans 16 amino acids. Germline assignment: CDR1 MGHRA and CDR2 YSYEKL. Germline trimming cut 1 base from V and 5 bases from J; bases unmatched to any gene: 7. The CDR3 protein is CASSQGTSGRMETQYF. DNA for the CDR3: TGCGCCAGCAGCCAAGGGACTAGCGGTAGAATGGAGACCCAGTACTTC.

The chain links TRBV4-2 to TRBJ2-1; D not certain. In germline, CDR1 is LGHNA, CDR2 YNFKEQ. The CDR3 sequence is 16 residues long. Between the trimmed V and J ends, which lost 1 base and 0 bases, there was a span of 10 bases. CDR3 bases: TGTGCCAGCAGCCAAGCCTTCCCGGGCTCCTACAATGAGCAGTTCTTC. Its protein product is CASSQAFPGSYNEQFF.

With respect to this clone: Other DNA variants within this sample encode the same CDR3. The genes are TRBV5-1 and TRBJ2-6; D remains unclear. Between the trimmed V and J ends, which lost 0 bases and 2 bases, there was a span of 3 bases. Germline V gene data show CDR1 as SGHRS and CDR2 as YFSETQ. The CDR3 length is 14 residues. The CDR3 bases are TGCGCCAGCAGCTTGGGGACTGGGGCCAACGTCCTGACTTTC. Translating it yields CASSLGTGANVLTF.

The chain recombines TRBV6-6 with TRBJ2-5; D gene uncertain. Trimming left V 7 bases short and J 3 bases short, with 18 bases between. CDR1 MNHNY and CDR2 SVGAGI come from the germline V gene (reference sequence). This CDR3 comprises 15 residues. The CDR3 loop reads CASKEAGRLEETQYF. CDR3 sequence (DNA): TGTGCCAGCAAGGAAGCAGGTCGGTTAGAAGAGACCCAGTACTTC.